This TCR beta chain was documented in a study of response to subunit inactivated influenza vaccine. Study-wide results and limits: The study's authors posited that every seasonal influenza vaccination enlists few new T cells.

The ends were cut back, 6 bases at V and 6 bases at J, with 12 bases in the middle. The CDR3 runs to 11 residues. Germline CDR1 reads SQVTM; CDR2 reads ANQGSEA. TCRdb called the RT-PCR reads again in MiXCR, with one record for every CDR3 protein. The sample yields about 520,000 distinct CDR3 sequences, approximately 24% seen once. Within the sample, this clonotype is large. Antigen specificity is unknown. The input for sequencing was CD4+ T cells sorted from PBMCs, taken approximately 5 days after vaccination. The source of this sequence is a man aged 45-65 years who received an inactivated influenza vaccine. The chain carries TRBV29-1 and TRBJ2-7, with D uncertain. CDR3 in DNA: TGCAGCGTAGCAGAACACCGCGAGCAGTACTTC. Translating it yields CSVAEHREQYF.